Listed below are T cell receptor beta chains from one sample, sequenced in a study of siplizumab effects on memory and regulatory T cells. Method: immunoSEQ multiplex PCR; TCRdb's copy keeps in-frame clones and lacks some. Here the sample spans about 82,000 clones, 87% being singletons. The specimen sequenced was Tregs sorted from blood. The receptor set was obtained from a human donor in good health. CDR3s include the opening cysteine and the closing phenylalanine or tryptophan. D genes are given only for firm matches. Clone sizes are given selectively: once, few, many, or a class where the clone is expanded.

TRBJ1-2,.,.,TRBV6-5,TGTGCCAGCAGTGAATCCTTCTACTATGGCTACACCTTC,CASSESFYYGYTF
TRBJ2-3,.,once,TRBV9,TGTGCCAGCAGCGCGGACTGGGCAGGCACAGATACGCAGTATTTT,CASSADWAGTDTQYF
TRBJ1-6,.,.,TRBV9,TGTGCCAGCAGCTATTCCCTAGTCCCACCCCTCCACTTT,CASSYSLVPPLHF
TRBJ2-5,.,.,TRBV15,TGTGCCACCAGCAGAGATCGGTACCTGGAGACCCAGTACTTC,CATSRDRYLETQYF
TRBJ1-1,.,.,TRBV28,TGTGCCAGCAGTACACCCCTCGGGGGGACTGAAGCTTTCTTT,CASSTPLGGTEAFF
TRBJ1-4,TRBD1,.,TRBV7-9,TGTGCCAGCAGCCCCGGACAGGGTAGGGAAAAACTGTTTTTT,CASSPGQGREKLFF
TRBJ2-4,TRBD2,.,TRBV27,TGTGCCAGCAGGCGGGGGGAAGACCTAAACATTCAGTACTTC,CASRRGEDLNIQYF
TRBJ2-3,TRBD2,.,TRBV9,TGTGCCAGCAGCGTGGGGACTAGCGGGGGGCAAGATACGCAGTATTTT,CASSVGTSGGQDTQYF
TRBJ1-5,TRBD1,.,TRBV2,TGTGCCAGCAGAAGACAGGGAAATAGCAATCAGCCCCAGCATTTT,CASRRQGNSNQPQHF
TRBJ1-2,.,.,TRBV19,TGTGCCAGTAGTAGAGCGGCAGGGGATGGGTATGGCTACACCTTC,CASSRAAGDGYGYTF
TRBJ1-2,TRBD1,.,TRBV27,TGTGCCAGCAGTGTTTTCCAACAGGGGCAAGTTTTTGGCTACACCTTC,CASSVFQQGQVFGYTF
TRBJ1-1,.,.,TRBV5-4,TGTGCCAGCAGTTCGGGACAAGTGAACACTGAAGCTTTCTTT,CASSSGQVNTEAFF
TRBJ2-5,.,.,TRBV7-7,TGTGCCAGCAGCTTATTGTCAGGGATCGAGACCCAGTACTTC,CASSLLSGIETQYF
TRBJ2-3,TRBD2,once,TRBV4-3,TGCGCCAGCAGCCAAGATCCCCCCGGGACTAGCACGTATACGCAGTATTTT,CASSQDPPGTSTYTQYF
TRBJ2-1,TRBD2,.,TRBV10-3,TGTGCCACCAGGGGTACGGGGGGGGAGACTGCCTCCTACAATGAGCAGTTCTTC,CATRGTGGETASYNEQFF
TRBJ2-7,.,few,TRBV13,TGTGCCAGCAGACCCTGGTCGTGGGGCCACTCCTACGAGCAGTACTTC,CASRPWSWGHSYEQYF
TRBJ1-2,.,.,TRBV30,TGTGCCTGGAGAATACAGGGAGTATATGGCTACACCTTC,CAWRIQGVYGYTF
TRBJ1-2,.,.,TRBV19,TGTGCCAGTAAACGGGAAGGACTCTATGGCTACACCTTC,CASKREGLYGYTF
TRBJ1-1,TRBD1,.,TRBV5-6,TGTGCCAGCAGCTTACCCGGGACAGTCATGAACACTGAAGCTTTCTTT,CASSLPGTVMNTEAFF
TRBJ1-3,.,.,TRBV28,TGTGCCAGCAGTTTCCACCGGATCTCTGGAAACACCATATATTTT,CASSFHRISGNTIYF
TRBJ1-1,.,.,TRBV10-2,TGCGCCAGTACGGGACGGTTGAACACTGAAGCTTTCTTT,CASTGRLNTEAFF
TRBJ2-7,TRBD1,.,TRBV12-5,TGTGCTAGTGGTTTGGTAAGAGGACAGGAGCTTTTC,CASGLVRGQELF
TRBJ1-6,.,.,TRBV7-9,TGTGCCAGCAGCTCAAACCCTGACTCACCCCTCCACTTT,CASSSNPDSPLHF
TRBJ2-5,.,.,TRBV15,TGTGCCACCAGCGGTTTGGACCCCGCGGAGACCCAGTACTTC,CATSGLDPAETQYF
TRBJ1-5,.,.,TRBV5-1,TGCGCCAGCAGCTTGGATGGCAACAATCAGCCCCAGCATTTT,CASSLDGNNQPQHF
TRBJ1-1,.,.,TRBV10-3,TGTGCCATCAGTGATTCCGGGATGAACACTGAAGCTTTCTTT,CAISDSGMNTEAFF
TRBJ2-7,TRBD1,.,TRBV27,TGTGCCAGCAGCCAATGGGACAGGTACGAGCAGTACTTC,CASSQWDRYEQYF
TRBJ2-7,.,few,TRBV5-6,TGTGCCAGCAGCTTCCAGACCTACGAGCAGTACTTC,CASSFQTYEQYF
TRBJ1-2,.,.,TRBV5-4,TGTGCCAGCAGCTTGGGTTCGGGGCTCGCTTATGGCTACACCTTC,CASSLGSGLAYGYTF
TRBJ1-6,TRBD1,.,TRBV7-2,TGTGCCAGCAGCTTGACAGGGGGTTCACCCCTCCACTTT,CASSLTGGSPLHF
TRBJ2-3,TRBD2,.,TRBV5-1,TGCGCCAGTACTAGCGGGGGGATCTCAGATACGCAGTATTTT,CASTSGGISDTQYF
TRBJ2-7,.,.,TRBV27,TGTGCCAGCAGTAGACAGGCCGCCTACGAGCAGTACTTC,CASSRQAAYEQYF
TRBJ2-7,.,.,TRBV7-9,TGTGCCAGCAGCTTCGGGGTCTACGAGCAGTACTTC,CASSFGVYEQYF
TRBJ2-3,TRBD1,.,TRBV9,TGTGCCAGCAGCGTGGGGACAGGGGTCGGCACAGATACGCAGTATTTT,CASSVGTGVGTDTQYF
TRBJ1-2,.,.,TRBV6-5,TGTGCCAGCAGTTGGAGGGTTGAAGGGGCCGTTGGCTACACCTTC,CASSWRVEGAVGYTF
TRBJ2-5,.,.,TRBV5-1,TGCGCCAGCAGCTTGGTGGTAGGGCAAGAGACCCAGTACTTC,CASSLVVGQETQYF
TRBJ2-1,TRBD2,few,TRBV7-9,TGTGCCAGCAGCCCCAGACTAGCGGGGGGCCCTTACAATGAGCAGTTCTTC,CASSPRLAGGPYNEQFF
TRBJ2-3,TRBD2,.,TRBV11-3,TGTGCCAGCAGCGGTCGTTGGGGAGGGAGCACAGATACGCAGTATTTT,CASSGRWGGSTDTQYF
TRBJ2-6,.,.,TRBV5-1,TGCGCCAGCAGCGAGGGACCTGCCGCTGGGGCCAACGTCCTGACTTTC,CASSEGPAAGANVLTF
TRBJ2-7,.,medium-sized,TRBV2,TGTGCCAGCAGTGAGGCAGGGGGAGGTGGGCAGTACTTC,CASSEAGGGGQYF
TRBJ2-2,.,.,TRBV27,TGTGCCAGCAGTCCGACGGGACAGAACACCGGGGAGCTGTTTTTT,CASSPTGQNTGELFF
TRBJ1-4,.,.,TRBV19,TGTGCCAGTACCGGACTTTTTAATGAAAAACTGTTTTTT,CASTGLFNEKLFF
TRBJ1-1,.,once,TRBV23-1,TGCGCCAGCAGGTTTCTGGGGGAAACTGAAGCTTTCTTT,CASRFLGETEAFF
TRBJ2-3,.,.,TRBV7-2,TGTGCCAGCAGCCCCTATGTGGTAGCGGTAAGATCAGATACGCAGTATTTT,CASSPYVVAVRSDTQYF
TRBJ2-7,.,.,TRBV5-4,TGTGCCAGCAGCTTGGGGGGAGCTCCCTACGAGCAGTACTTC,CASSLGGAPYEQYF
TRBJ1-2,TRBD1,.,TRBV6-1,TGTGCCAGCAGACCTGGGGCAGGGGGCGATGGCTACACCTTC,CASRPGAGGDGYTF
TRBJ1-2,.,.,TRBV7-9,TGTGCCAGCAGCTTAGAGGGAACGGGACGCTATGGCTACACCTTC,CASSLEGTGRYGYTF
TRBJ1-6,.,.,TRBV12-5,TGTGCTAGTGGTTTATGGAATTCACCCCTCCACTTT,CASGLWNSPLHF
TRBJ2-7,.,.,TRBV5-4,TGTGCCAGCAGCTTGGGTCGGGGTACCCACTCCTACGAGCAGTACTTC,CASSLGRGTHSYEQYF
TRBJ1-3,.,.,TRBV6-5,TGTGCCAGCAGTTACTACGGAAACACCATATATTTT,CASSYYGNTIYF
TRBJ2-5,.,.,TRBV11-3,TGTGCCAGCAGCCGGACTACTACATCGGAGACCCAGTACTTC,CASSRTTTSETQYF
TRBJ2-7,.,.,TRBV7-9,TGTGCCAGCAGCTCACGACAGCAAGCCTACGAGCAGTACTTC,CASSSRQQAYEQYF
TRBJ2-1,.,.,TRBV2,TGTGCCAGTAACAGGGAACCTGTCCCCTACAATGAGCAGTTCTTC,CASNREPVPYNEQFF
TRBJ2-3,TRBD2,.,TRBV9,TGTGCCAGCAGCGTAGAGATCGGGGGGACGGGAGATACGCAGTATTTT,CASSVEIGGTGDTQYF
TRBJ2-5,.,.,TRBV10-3,TGTGCCATCAGTGATCTGGAGACCCAGTACTTC,CAISDLETQYF
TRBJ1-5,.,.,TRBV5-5,TGTGCCAGCAGCTTGGTGTCAGGTTTTCAGCCCCAGCATTTT,CASSLVSGFQPQHF
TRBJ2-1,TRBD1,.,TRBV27,TGTGCCAGCAGTTTCCGCGAAACCGACAGGGGTAGTATGGGTGAGCAGTTCTTC,CASSFRETDRGSMGEQFF
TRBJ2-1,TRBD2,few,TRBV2,TGTGCCAGCAGTAGTGAGCGGGGGGCTTACAATGAGCAGTTCTTC,CASSSERGAYNEQFF
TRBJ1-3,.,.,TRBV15,TGTGCCACCAGCAGAGATCTCGCAAGCTCTGGAAACACCATATATTTT,CATSRDLASSGNTIYF
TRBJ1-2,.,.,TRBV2,TGTGCCAGCAGTGAGGGGGGGGCGCGTCATGGCTACACCTTC,CASSEGGARHGYTF